A selection of T cell receptor beta chains follows, all from one sample in a study of early T cells in non-severe SARS-CoV-2 infection. TCRdb re-called the 5' RACE reads with MiXCR, one entry per CDR3 protein. The table records tens of thousands of distinct CDR3 sequences, roughly a sixth of them present only once. The material sequenced was whole blood. These receptors were collected from an adult who was a healthcare worker with PCR-confirmed SARS-CoV-2 infection or an uninfected control (not recorded which). CDR3s include the opening cysteine and the closing phenylalanine or tryptophan. D genes are given only for firm matches. Clone sizes are given selectively: once, few, many, or a class where the clone is expanded.

J,V,size,length,D,DNA,CDR3
TRBJ1-1,TRBV5-6,-,14,-,TGTGCCAGCAGCTTGGTGGCGGGTGTCACTGAAGCTTTCTTT,CASSLVAGVTEAFF
TRBJ1-2,TRBV7-8,few,14,-,TGTGCCAGCAGCTCTAGGGCCAGGAACTATGGCTACACCTTC,CASSSRARNYGYTF
TRBJ2-2,TRBV9,-,14,-,TGTGCCAGCAGCGTAGTCACGGACACCGGGGAGCTGTTTTTT,CASSVVTDTGELFF
TRBJ2-1,TRBV11-2,few,15,-,TGTGCCAGCAGCTTAGTGGGGACGGTCTACAATGAGCAGTTCTTC,CASSLVGTVYNEQFF
TRBJ1-1,TRBV10-3,-,13,-,TGTGCCATCAGTGATAGCGGGGTAACTGAAGCTTTCTTT,CAISDSGVTEAFF
TRBJ1-1,TRBV7-6,many,15,-,TGTGCCAGCAGCTTCCAAGCCACATATAACACTGAAGCTTTCTTT,CASSFQATYNTEAFF
TRBJ1-5,TRBV7-6,many,13,-,TGTGCCAGCAGCTCAAGACAGAATCAGCCCCAGCATTTT,CASSSRQNQPQHF
TRBJ1-5,TRBV6-5,-,15,-,TGTGCCAGCAGTTCCCCGGGCCTTAGTCGTCAGCCCCAGCATTTT,CASSSPGLSRQPQHF
TRBJ1-5,TRBV20-1,-,14,-,TGCAGTGCTAGCAACAGGGAAGGTAATCAGCCCCAGCATTTT,CSASNREGNQPQHF
TRBJ2-1,TRBV5-4,many,15,-,TGTGCCAGCAGCTTGGGGGTGGGCTCCTACAATGAGCAGTTCTTC,CASSLGVGSYNEQFF
TRBJ1-4,TRBV7-9,few,17,TRBD1,TGTGCCAGCAGCTTAGATTGGACAGGGGGCACTAATGAAAAACTGTTTTTT,CASSLDWTGGTNEKLFF
TRBJ2-3,TRBV24-1,few,14,-,TGTGCCACCAGTGATTCACTAGTCCGGGATACGCAGTATTTT,CATSDSLVRDTQYF
TRBJ2-3,TRBV7-2,-,12,-,TGTGCCAGCAGCCTATGGAGAGATACGCAGTATTTT,CASSLWRDTQYF
TRBJ2-7,TRBV19,-,14,-,TGTGCCAGTAGTATGGCCAGGGTCCCCTACGAGCAGTACTTC,CASSMARVPYEQYF
TRBJ1-2,TRBV9,many,14,-,TGTGCCAGCAGCCCCAGGGACGGACCCTATGGCTACACCTTC,CASSPRDGPYGYTF
TRBJ2-1,TRBV7-9,-,15,TRBD2,TGTGCCAGCAGCAGGGCAAGCGGGAGTAACTATGAGCAGTTCTTC,CASSRASGSNYEQFF
TRBJ2-7,TRBV5-1,many,16,-,TGCGCCAGCAGCTCCGCTGGGGGAAGGAAAACCTACGAGCAGTACTTC,CASSSAGGRKTYEQYF
TRBJ1-1,TRBV29-1,-,12,-,TGCAGCCTCCGGGACGTGAACACTGAAGCTTTCTTT,CSLRDVNTEAFF
TRBJ2-5,TRBV24-1,many,15,TRBD1,TGTGCCACCAGTGATCAGACAGGGAAAGGAGAGACCCAGTACTTC,CATSDQTGKGETQYF
TRBJ1-6,TRBV20-1,few,13,-,TGCAGTGCTAGAGAAGTAGGGGCTTCACCCCTCCACTTT,CSAREVGASPLHF
TRBJ1-2,TRBV9,-,14,-,TGTGCCAGCAGCGTAGGAGGGAGTAGGTATGGCTACACCTTC,CASSVGGSRYGYTF
TRBJ2-1,TRBV6-6,few,13,-,TGTGCCAGCGGAGAACAAGTCTACAATGAGCAGTTCTTC,CASGEQVYNEQFF
TRBJ2-2,TRBV5-1,-,13,-,TGCGCCAGCAGCTGGAGGGACACCGGGGAGCTGTTTTTT,CASSWRDTGELFF
TRBJ2-2,TRBV27,-,14,-,TGTGCCAGCAGTTTAAATGGCCAGGCCGGGGAGCTGTTTTTT,CASSLNGQAGELFF
TRBJ2-1,TRBV29-1,few,11,TRBD1,TGCAGCGTTGTCGGACAGGTAGAGCAGTTCTTC,CSVVGQVEQFF
TRBJ1-3,TRBV5-1,-,12,-,TGCGCCAGCACAAGCTCTGGAAACACCATATATTTT,CASTSSGNTIYF
TRBJ2-7,TRBV6-5,-,14,TRBD2,TGTGCCAGCAGTTACGGGACTAGCGGCTACGAGCAGTACTTC,CASSYGTSGYEQYF
TRBJ1-1,TRBV19,few,16,-,TGTGCCAGTAGTATCTCCCTCCCAGGGGAGAACACTGAAGCTTTCTTT,CASSISLPGENTEAFF
TRBJ1-5,TRBV18,-,16,-,TGTGCCAGCTCACCACCGGGCAGGGGAAGCAATCAGCCCCAGCATTTT,CASSPPGRGSNQPQHF
TRBJ2-7,TRBV12-3/TRBV12-4,-,13,TRBD1,TGTGCCAGCACCTGGACAGGATCCTACGAGCAGTACTTC,CASTWTGSYEQYF
TRBJ2-3,TRBV19,few,13,-,TGTGCCAGTAGTGCCACAGGCTCCCGATGGCAGTATTTT,CASSATGSRWQYF
TRBJ2-1,TRBV19,-,17,TRBD2,TGTGCCAGTAGTATAGGTAGCGGGAGGGCGGGCGGCAATGAGCAGTTCTTC,CASSIGSGRAGGNEQFF
TRBJ1-2,TRBV28,-,12,-,TGTGCCAGCAGTTTAGTAGGGAGAGGCTACACCTTC,CASSLVGRGYTF
TRBJ1-2,TRBV6-2/TRBV6-3,-,13,-,TGTGCCAGCAGTTACGGCAGAACCTATGGCTACACCTTC,CASSYGRTYGYTF
TRBJ2-1,TRBV4-2,-,17,TRBD2,TGTGCCAGCAGCCAAAAGGCGTCAGCGGGAGGGCAGGGTGAGCAGTTCTTC,CASSQKASAGGQGEQFF
TRBJ2-2,TRBV12-3/TRBV12-4,-,16,TRBD2,TGTGCCAGCAGCCCCCAGAGCGGGGGGAACACCGGGGAGCTGTTTTTT,CASSPQSGGNTGELFF
TRBJ1-3,TRBV7-9,-,15,-,TGTGCCAGCAGCTTATTTGGGGACTCTGGAAACACCATATATTTT,CASSLFGDSGNTIYF
TRBJ2-7,TRBV7-2,-,14,TRBD1,TGTGCCAGCAGCTTAACAGGGGGCTGGTACGAGCAGTACTTC,CASSLTGGWYEQYF
TRBJ2-5,TRBV7-2,many,15,TRBD2,TGTGCCAGCAGCTCCCCCAGCGGGATGGGGGAGACCCAGTACTTC,CASSSPSGMGETQYF
TRBJ2-7,TRBV4-1,-,17,TRBD2,TGCGCCAGCAGCCAAGCCCCGTGGCGGGGGGGCATTGACGAGCAGTACTTC,CASSQAPWRGGIDEQYF
TRBJ2-5,TRBV7-8,few,17,-,TGTGCCAGCACCTTACGGCCACAGGGGGCGGGAGGAGAGACCCAGTACTTC,CASTLRPQGAGGETQYF
TRBJ2-2,TRBV7-9,-,15,-,TGTGCCAGCAGCGGAAGGACAGACCTCACCGGGGAGCTGTTTTTT,CASSGRTDLTGELFF
TRBJ2-7,TRBV29-1,-,20,TRBD2,TGCAGCGTTGAACTACGGGGCCGAGAACTAGCGGGAGGGCCTGTCTACGAGCAGTACTTC,CSVELRGRELAGGPVYEQYF
TRBJ1-1,TRBV19,-,14,-,TGTGCCAGTAGTATAATGGCACAGAACACTGAAGCTTTCTTT,CASSIMAQNTEAFF
TRBJ1-4,TRBV27,-,16,TRBD1,TGTGCCAGCAGATCCGTTACAGGGGAAGTTAATGAAAAACTGTTTTTT,CASRSVTGEVNEKLFF
TRBJ2-1,TRBV14,few,16,-,TGTGCCAGCAGCCAAGGTCCCGCGGGTATATACAATGAGCAGTTCTTC,CASSQGPAGIYNEQFF